This TCR beta chain was captured in a study of OX40 agonist ivuxolimab in advanced cancers. Study-wide results and caveats: Average numbers of expanded clones were greater in CD8+ T cells than in CD4+. In the 0.1-3.0 mg/kg groups, partial responders showed among the lowest expansion.

Baseline was the first blood sampling point, followed by cycle 4 day 1 and cycle 7 day 1. The CDR3 spans 15 residues. The V end lost 8 bases, the J end lost 1 base, and 17 bases lay between the germline ends. Per germline, CDR1 MDHEN and CDR2 SYDVKM. Some clones are missing from TCRdb's copy, which holds only in-frame ones; the method was immunoSEQ multiplex PCR. The profile shows 90,000 to 120,000 clones, more than 85% of them singletons. This clone has more than one count but fewer than ten. Its cognate antigen is unknown. The specimen was CD4+ or CD8+ T cells sorted from blood, collected in a trial of the OX40 agonist ivuxolimab. The chain uses TRBV28 and TRBJ1-1; tentatively, D is TRBD1 (6 bases). The TCR originated in an adult with an advanced solid tumor such as melanoma, head and neck, liver or kidney cancer. CDR3 bases: TGTGCCAGCTCCCGGAGGACAGCCGCGAACACTGAAGCTTTCTTT. Its translation is CASSRRTAANTEAFF.